This paragraph reports one T cell receptor (beta chain). The authors' processing: Estimation of nucleated cell counts relied on the amplification of reference gene primers. Assay used: immunoSEQ multiplex PCR; TCRdb lists only in-frame clones, some missing. V and J calls and clone size follow that table, whereas D and trimming were derived from the DNA. The repertoire consists of a few hundred thousand clones, with roughly four fifths occurring once and the leading ten covering around 3.5%. This CDR3 contains 15 residues. V dropped 6 bases and J dropped 3 bases, with 15 bases sitting between them. Germline CDR1 SGHTA, CDR2 FQGNSA. This specimen comes from a study of blood T cell repertoires in COVID-19. About the study: Sites in the United States, Italy and Spain provided acute and convalescent COVID-19 samples. The analysed material was cDNA or gDNA that came from T cells, B-cell-depleted T cells, or PBMCs.

Self-reported history from a screening survey and questionnaire set each donor's cohort. The specimen sequenced was PBMCs or T cells enriched from blood (not recorded which). The receptor was derived from a middle-aged man who had recovered from COVID-19. The chain couples TRBV7-2 to TRBJ2-1; weak D call: TRBD2 (5 bases). The CDR3 sequence: CASRKLAGNYNEQFF. For the CDR3, the DNA is TGTGCCAGCAGAAAGCTAGCCGGGAACTACAATGAGCAGTTCTTC.